The 17 T cell receptor beta chains below come from one sample, sequenced in a study of T cells in Graves' hyperthyroidism and ophthalmopathy (dated by TCRdb to 2018 to 2020). Library preparation used multiplex PCR. TCRdb lists the instrument as Illumina HiSeq 2000. TCR beta CDR3 regions were amplified from RNA transcripts. The TCR CDR3 was subjected to a first round of RT-PCR using the HTBI primer set and the Qiagen OneStep RT-PCR kit. The public reads were reprocessed in TCRdb via fastp at Q25 and MiXCR, keeping in-frame beta chains. Entries that share a CDR3 protein sequence are merged under the most common genes and DNA. A total of 480,000 or so distinct CDR3 sequences appear in this sample, 46% of them only once. The ten biggest clones cover 35% to 50% of the sample. The sample consisted of peripheral blood or thyroid tissue (not recorded which). These receptors were collected from an adult woman with Graves' disease, either hyperthyroidism or ophthalmopathy (not recorded which).

As DNA, the CDR3 is TGTGCCATCAGCCAAGGGACAGGGGATAATTCACCCCTCCACTTT. This translates into CAISQGTGDNSPLHF. V usage is TRBV10-3 and J usage is TRBJ1-6; the match to TRBD1 covers 10 bases. Germline V gene data show CDR1 as ENHRY and CDR2 as SYGVKD. The J segment lost 5 bases and the V segment lost 6 bases, leaving 4 bases of the junction unmatched. The CDR3 runs 15 residues.

This clonotype was recorded at least ten times. V usage is TRBV7-2 and J usage is TRBJ2-7; D is tentatively TRBD1 or TRBD2 (6 bases each). The germline gives CDR1 SGHTA, CDR2 FQGNSA. The CDR3 contains 14 residues. V lost 6 bases and J 0 bases, leaving 12 bases between the germline ends. The CDR3 coding sequence is TGTGCCAGCAGGGGGGGCGGAAGCTCCTACGAGCAGTACTTC. This translates into CASRGGGSSYEQYF.

The chain employs TRBV7-2 and TRBJ1-6; 8 nucleotides line up with TRBD1. V was clipped by 5 bases and J by 9 bases; unmatched bases: 9. CDR1 and CDR2 (germline): SGHTA, FQGNSA. The CDR3 spans 15 residues. DNA of the CDR3: TGTGCCAGCAGCCTGACAGGGGAATATGTTTCACCCCTCCACTTT. Translation gives CASSLTGEYVSPLHF.

The DNA of the CDR3 is TGCAGTGCTAGAGAACTAGCAGGAGATGGGGATACGCAGTATTTT. Its protein product is CSARELAGDGDTQYF. The rearrangement uses TRBV20-1 and TRBJ2-3; a possible D gene is TRBD2 (6 bases). Trimming pared 0 bases from V and 6 bases from J, leaving 16 bases between. The CDR3 loop spans 15 amino acids. Germline CDR1 and CDR2: DFQATT and SNEGSKA (reference sequence).

This clonotype has only a few counts. This is likely a read error, given that the CDR3 carries no conserved phenylalanine or tryptophan at its end. The limits of the CDR3 on the DNA are not certain, so only TCRdb's listed CDR3 is given. The rearrangement joins TRBV2 to TRBJ2-6. Germline CDR1 SNHLY, CDR2 FYNNEI. The CDR3 has 9 amino acids, counting both end residues. The chain's CDR3 is CASSDPQTS.

This clonotype was observed many times. The rearrangement uses TRBV2 and TRBJ1-1, with D possibly matching TRBD1 (5 bases). Germline CDR1 SNHLY, CDR2 FYNNEI. With 4 bases removed from V and 5 bases from J, the gap between germline ends came to 14 bases. The CDR3 has 14 residues. The CDR3 protein is CASSGGTWGTEAFF. For the CDR3, the DNA is TGTGCCAGCAGTGGGGGGACTTGGGGGACTGAAGCTTTCTTT.

This chain links TRBV10-3 with TRBJ2-5; 10 bases map to TRBD1. Germline CDR1 and CDR2: ENHRY and SYGVKD. J lost 0 bases, V lost 7 bases, and 11 bases had no gene match. This CDR3 region has 17 residues. CDR3 loop: CAIKAGQGTTYQETQYF. CDR3 nucleotides: TGTGCCATCAAAGCGGGACAGGGGACGACGTACCAAGAGACCCAGTACTTC.

The rearrangement links TRBV7-2 to TRBJ2-5; no clear D. CDR3 size: 13 residues. Trimming left V 5 bases short and J 2 bases short, with 9 bases between. The germline V gene encodes CDR1 SGHTA and CDR2 FQGNSA. CDR3 loop: CASSPNPQETQYF. CDR3 DNA sequence: TGTGCCAGCAGCCCGAACCCTCAAGAGACCCAGTACTTC.

The chain uses TRBV2 and TRBJ1-1; D is uncertain. V was cut by 8 bases and J by 6 bases, with 22 bases left in between. The germline gives CDR1 SNHLY, CDR2 FYNNEI. There are 15 residues in the CDR3. CDR3 loop: CASVDWISGVSEAFF. The DNA for the CDR3 is TGTGCCAGCGTAGATTGGATTTCCGGGGTATCTGAAGCTTTCTTT.

This clonotype has just a few counts. The chain combines TRBV10-3 with TRBJ1-3, with unresolved D. This CDR3 spans 17 amino acids. Trimming pared 3 bases from V and 2 bases from J, leaving 17 bases between. The V gene's germline CDR1 is ENHRY and CDR2 SYGVKD. The CDR3, as DNA: TGTGCCATCAGTGATCAGACCGGGCGGAGAACTGGAAACACCATATATTTT. Amino acids: CAISDQTGRRTGNTIYF.

Ten or more counts support this clonotype. The J gene is TRBJ2-2, the V gene TRBV19, with a tentative D call TRBD2 (6 bases). V lost 5 bases and J lost 5, with 15 bases in between. Germline assignment: CDR1 LNHDA and CDR2 SQIVND (reference sequence). The CDR3 length is 15 residues. DNA for the CDR3: TGTGCCAGTAGTCCCAGCGGGCCGAGGACCGGGGAGCTGTTTTTT. This sequence encodes CASSPSGPRTGELFF.

This chain connects TRBV10-3 to TRBJ1-1; TRBD1 agrees at 11 bases. CDR1 and CDR2 from the germline V gene are ENHRY and SYGVKD. Trimming took 7 bases from V and 11 from J; bases not matched to a gene: 6. CDR3 size: 12 residues. CDR3 protein: CAITGTGGTAFF. The CDR3 DNA follows: TGTGCCATCACCGGGACAGGGGGTACCGCTTTCTTT.

V usage is TRBV2 and J usage is TRBJ1-5, with no clear D. The V gene lost 8 bases and the J gene lost 2 bases, with 13 bases spanning the gap. Germline CDR1 SNHLY, CDR2 FYNNEI. This CDR3 has 14 amino acids. The CDR3 spells CASLSGVGNQPQHF. CDR3 DNA sequence: TGTGCCAGCTTGAGCGGGGTGGGCAATCAGCCCCAGCATTTT.

V usage is TRBV29-1 and J usage is TRBJ2-7; the D gene could be TRBD1 or TRBD2 (6 bases each). Germline loops: CDR1 SQVTM, CDR2 ANQGSEA. V lost 7 bases and J lost 0, with 16 bases in between. This CDR3 contains 14 residues. The CDR3 DNA follows: TGCAGCGATAGGGGGGAGGAGCCCTCCTACGAGCAGTACTTC. This sequence encodes CSDRGEEPSYEQYF.

Many counts were recorded for this clonotype. The J gene is TRBJ1-1, the V gene TRBV7-2; D gene ambiguous. The V and J ends lost 5 bases and 3 bases respectively, with 13 bases between them. The CDR3 has 14 amino acids. Germline lookup yields CDR1 SGHTA and CDR2 FQGNSA. In DNA, the CDR3 is TGTGCCAGCAGCCCCTATCGGGGTGACACTGAAGCTTTCTTT. It encodes CASSPYRGDTEAFF.

Of note for this clonotype: A much larger clone sits a single nucleotide away, making a read error possible. The V and J genes are TRBV7-2 and TRBJ1-5; D call uncertain. V was trimmed by 4 bases and J by 0 bases, leaving 13 bases between them. The CDR3 contains 16 residues. The germline V gene has CDR1 SGHTA and CDR2 FQGNSA. The CDR3 sequence is CASSSQAGTSNQPQHF. In nucleotides, the CDR3 is TGTGCCAGCAGCTCCCAGGCAGGCACTAGCAATCAGCCCCAGCATTTT.

This chain links TRBV5-1 with TRBJ1-1; D unresolved. Trimming took 1 base from V and 2 from J, leaving 9 bases between them. CDR3 length: 14 residues. Germline CDR1 and CDR2: SGHRS and YFSETQ. CDR3: CASSLSEANTEAFF. In DNA, the CDR3 is TGCGCCAGCAGCTTGAGTGAAGCCAACACTGAAGCTTTCTTT.